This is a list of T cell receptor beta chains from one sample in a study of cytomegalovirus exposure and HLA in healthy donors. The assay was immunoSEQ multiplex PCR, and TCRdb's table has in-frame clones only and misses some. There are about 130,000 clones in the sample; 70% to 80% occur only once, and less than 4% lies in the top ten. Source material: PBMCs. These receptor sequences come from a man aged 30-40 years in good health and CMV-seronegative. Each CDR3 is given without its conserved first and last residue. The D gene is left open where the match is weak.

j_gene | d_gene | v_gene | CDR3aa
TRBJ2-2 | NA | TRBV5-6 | ASSLYEQNTGELF
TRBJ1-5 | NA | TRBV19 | ASSIFNRWSNQPQH
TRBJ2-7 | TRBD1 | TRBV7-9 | ASTNRQGTDEQY
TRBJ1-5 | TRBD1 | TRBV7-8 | ASSLRDRGLGNQPQH
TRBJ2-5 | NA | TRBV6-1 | ASSEQGRGWETQY
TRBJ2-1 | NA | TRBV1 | TSSQGGTSGTFYNEQF
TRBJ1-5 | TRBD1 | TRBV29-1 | SAQTGAGQPQH
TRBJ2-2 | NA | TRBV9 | ASSLNTGELF
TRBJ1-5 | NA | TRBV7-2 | ASSLVWGPNSNQPQH
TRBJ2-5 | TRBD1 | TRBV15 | ATGTEKETQY
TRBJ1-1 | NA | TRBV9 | ASSEKGGTEAF